This is a list of T cell receptor beta chains from one sample in a study of blood T cells in healthy people across ages. TCRdb itself ran the 5' RACE reads through MiXCR, one entry per CDR3 protein. The table records hundreds of thousands of distinct CDR3 sequences, roughly 34% of them present only once. The sequenced material came from blood. These receptors all come from a man aged 18 to 30 in good health. Both conserved end residues are trimmed from each CDR3.

TRBV4-3	TRBJ2-1	ASSQDGEGEQF
TRBV7-2	TRBJ1-2	ASSLASGSGYT
TRBV20-1	TRBJ2-3	SARPGLAHPYTQY
TRBV27	TRBJ1-4	ASSRQGSWEKLF
TRBV20-1	TRBJ1-1	SASPHPVRGAEAF
TRBV5-1	TRBJ1-4	ASSSGRTRREKLF
TRBV7-3	TRBJ1-1	ASAASHSNTEAF
TRBV7-9	TRBJ2-3	ASFDRDWTTDTQY
TRBV6-2/TRBV6-3	TRBJ1-4	ASIAALNEKLF
TRBV5-1	TRBJ2-2	ASGRLEGAGELF
TRBV11-1	TRBJ2-5	ASSFLLGPTETQY
TRBV6-2/TRBV6-3	TRBJ1-5	ASSDTGQWAQH
TRBV4-1	TRBJ1-2	ASSPAKGGDFYGYT
TRBV12-3/TRBV12-4	TRBJ1-1	ASTGQRGTEAF
TRBV20-1	TRBJ1-2	SARGLGAGTTNYGYT
TRBV20-1	TRBJ2-1	SATSGATSYNEQF
TRBV12-3/TRBV12-4	TRBJ2-7	ASSPGTGGILYEQY
TRBV7-2	TRBJ2-5	ASSLAGQGTNEQY
TRBV27	TRBJ1-5	ASSLSSPWTGDSYSNQPQH
TRBV15	TRBJ1-2	ATSGGRTSNYGYT
TRBV12-3/TRBV12-4	TRBJ1-5	ASMVSVHSNQPQH
TRBV6-4	TRBJ1-1	ASKLDRGGTEAF
TRBV20-1	TRBJ2-2	SAPPVVGGEDTGELF
TRBV28	TRBJ2-1	ASSPHRGNEQF
TRBV30	TRBJ2-5	AGEDRSAQY
TRBV9	TRBJ1-2	ASSTRQDPRGYT
TRBV4-3	TRBJ2-7	ASSVSRGQTYEQY
TRBV27	TRBJ2-5	ASSFGLAGFLRDEQY
TRBV7-2	TRBJ2-3	ASSKDGVDTQY
TRBV12-3/TRBV12-4	TRBJ2-7	ASRGDRVQAGRNEQY
TRBV20-1	TRBJ1-1	SARDLGSLIMNTEAF
TRBV4-3	TRBJ2-1	ASSQEARYEQF
TRBV12-3/TRBV12-4	TRBJ2-2	ASSFLSPNTGELF
TRBV6-6	TRBJ2-7	ASSYVEGIYEQY